The next 5 T cell receptor beta chains were all read from a single sample in a study of cytomegalovirus exposure and HLA in healthy donors (dated by TCRdb to 2017 to 2019). Libraries came from the immunoSEQ multiplex PCR assay. For the multiplex PCR, a mixture combining 60 forward primers for TCR Vbeta segments and 13 reverse primers for TCR Jbeta segments was used. This is the immuneACCESS table as TCRdb keeps it, with only in-frame sequences that have V and J called. A part of the clones is gone; compared with another copy, unresolved V genes explain less than half, and the rest is unexplained. This sample lists 200,000 to 300,000 clones; 82% were detected once. The top ten hold more than 5% of the sample. Specimen: PBMCs. These receptors came from a woman aged 40 to 50 in good health and CMV-seropositive.

This clone was counted only a few times. One end of the junction does not line up with germline, which may come from a read error. CDR3 loop: CASSQRTGREQYF. DNA of the CDR3: TGCGCCAGCAGCCAACGTACAGGGCGAGAGCAGTACTTC. The chain employs TRBV13 and TRBJ2-7; possible D gene TRBD1, 6 bases. Germline V CDR1 and CDR2: PRHDT, FYEKMQ (reference sequence). The CDR3 is made up of 13 amino acids. Combining the CDR3 with reference TRBV13 and TRBJ2-7 gives the whole variable domain AAGVIQSPRHLIKEKRETATLKCYPIPRHDTVYWYQQGPGQDPQFLISFYEKMQSDKGSIPDRFSAQQFSDYHSELNMSSLELGDSALYFCASSQRTGREQYFGPGTRLTVT.

The chain employs TRBV5-6 and TRBJ1-2; D may be TRBD1 (5 bases). The ends were cut back, 4 bases at V and 4 bases at J, with 14 bases in the middle. Germline V gives CDR1 SGHDT, CDR2 YYEEEE. The CDR3 covers 14 residues. CDR3 sequence: CASSGGGSSYGYTF. The CDR3, as DNA: TGTGCCAGCAGCGGCGGGGGGTCAAGCTATGGCTACACCTTC.

This clone was counted once. This chain uses TRBV6-4 with TRBJ2-3; 8 nucleotides match TRBD2. Germline lookup yields CDR1 MRHNA and CDR2 SNTAGT. Germline trimming cut 3 bases from V and 3 bases from J; bases unmatched to any gene: 5. This CDR3 is built from 15 residues. The CDR3 sequence: CASSEEAGVTDTQYF. In DNA, the CDR3 is TGTGCCAGCAGTGAGGAAGCGGGAGTGACAGATACGCAGTATTTT.

This sequence joins TRBV5-1 and TRBJ2-2; D not resolved. Germline values: CDR1 SGHRS, CDR2 YFSETQ. This CDR3 spans 13 amino acids. Trimming removed 1 base at V and 3 bases at J, with 4 bases between. CDR3 nucleotide sequence: TGCGCCAGCAGCTTGCAGTACACCGGGGAGCTGTTTTTT. It is translated as CASSLQYTGELFF.

J is TRBJ2-7 and V is TRBV9; 10 nucleotides match TRBD2. CDR1 is SGDLS and CDR2 is YYNGEE in the germline V gene. CDR3 size: 16 residues. V was clipped by 0 bases and J by 2 bases; unmatched bases: 5. In nucleotides, the CDR3 is TGTGCCAGCAGCGTAGCCAGGACTAGCGGTCCCTACGAGCAGTACTTC. Amino acid sequence: CASSVARTSGPYEQYF.